These 13 T cell receptor beta chains came from one sample sequenced in a study of cytomegalovirus exposure and HLA in healthy donors (dated by TCRdb to between 2016 and 2019). The receptor library was made with the immunoSEQ multiplex PCR assay. For the multiplex PCR, a mixture combining 60 forward primers for TCR Vbeta segments and 13 reverse primers for TCR Jbeta segments was used. TCRdb mirrors the immuneACCESS table, restricted to in-frame sequences. Some clones are absent from its copies; in checked studies, under half trace to an unresolved V gene, and the reason for the others is unknown. This sample's listing comprises around 150,000 clones. Over 1% of the sample lies in the top ten. Sequenced sample: PBMCs. The source of these receptors is a woman aged 60-75 years in good health and CMV-seronegative.

The chain has TRBV7-2 and TRBJ2-7; D is unclear. V was pared by 5 bases and J by 6 bases, with 8 bases between. Germline V gene data show CDR1 as SGHTA and CDR2 as FQGNSA. CDR3 size: 11 residues. CDR3: CASSPTFEQYF. CDR3 nucleotides: TGTGCCAGCAGCCCAACTTTCGAGCAGTACTTC.

This chain connects TRBV5-1 to TRBJ2-2; the D is unclear. Germline CDR1 and CDR2: SGHRS and YFSETQ. The CDR3 is 12 amino acids. Trimming shortened V by 3 bases and J by 3 bases, and 3 bases separated the two germline ends. The CDR3 nucleotides read TGCGCCAGCAGCTCAGACACCGGGGAGCTGTTTTTT. Translated, it gives CASSSDTGELFF.

The chain has TRBV9 and TRBJ1-3; 10 bases match TRBD1. The CDR3 spans 17 residues. J lost 7 bases, V lost 4 bases, and 14 bases had no gene match. The germline CDR1 and CDR2 sequences are SGDLS and YYNGEE. Here the CDR3 reads CASSLTPTGGGGNTIYF. CDR3 DNA: TGTGCCAGCAGCCTCACCCCGACAGGGGGCGGGGGGAACACCATATATTTT.

The V and J genes are TRBV27 and TRBJ1-2, with 7 bases lining up with TRBD1. The CDR3 sequence is 13 residues long. Germline values: CDR1 MNHEY, CDR2 SMNVEV (reference sequence). Trimming removed 3 bases from V and 6 bases from J; junction bases left unmatched: 4. For the CDR3, the DNA is TGTGCCAGCAGTTTTCAGGGGGAGGATGGCTACACCTTC. Protein: CASSFQGEDGYTF.

This sequence joins TRBV5-1 and TRBJ2-5; possibly TRBD2 for D (7 bases). Trimming took 6 bases from V and 7 from J, leaving 22 bases between them. The CDR3 runs 15 residues. CDR1 and CDR2 (germline): SGHRS, YFSETQ. CDR3 sequence reads: CASNGGAGNMVTQYF. As DNA, the CDR3 is TGCGCCAGCAATGGGGGGGCAGGCAATATGGTGACCCAGTACTTC.

This sequence joins TRBV5-1 and TRBJ2-3, with D possibly TRBD1 on 6 matching bases. With 3 bases removed from V and 2 bases from J, the gap between germline ends came to 7 bases. Germline lookup yields CDR1 SGHRS and CDR2 YFSETQ. The CDR3 has 13 residues. This chain's CDR3 is CASSWDITDTQYF. The CDR3 DNA reads TGCGCCAGCAGCTGGGACATCACAGATACGCAGTATTTT. The full variable domain, its missing parts supplied by reference TRBV5-1 and TRBJ2-3, is KAGVTQTPRYLIKTRGQQVTLSCSPISGHRSVSWYQQTPGQGLQFLFEYFSETQRNKGNFPGRFSGRQFSNSRSEMNVSTLELGDSALYLCASSWDITDTQYFGPGTRLTVL.

The chain carries TRBV7-2 and TRBJ1-1; TRBD1 might be the D (6 bases). Germline V gene data show CDR1 as SGHTA and CDR2 as FQGNSA. V lost 3 bases to trimming and J lost 1 base, with 18 bases between them. The CDR3 consists of 17 residues. The CDR3 region is CASSFRPGALGNTEAFF. The CDR3 DNA reads as TGTGCCAGCAGCTTTCGTCCAGGGGCGTTAGGGAACACTGAAGCTTTCTTT.

Comments on this clone: The missing conserved phenylalanine or tryptophan at the end of this CDR3 makes a read error likely. The chain uses TRBV5-1 and TRBJ2-2; D not certain. V lost 0 bases, J lost 6 bases, and 6 bases lay in between. CDR1 is SGHRS, CDR2 YFSETQ, per germline. The CDR3 consists of 13 residues. CDR3 sequence (DNA): TGCGCCAGCAGCTTGGGAGGTCCCGGGGAGCTGTTTTCT. It translates to CASSLGGPGELFS.

V gene TRBV5-5 combines with J gene TRBJ1-4, with D perhaps matching TRBD1 (5 bases). Germline CDR1 and CDR2: SGHKS and YYEKEE (reference sequence). The CDR3 is made up of 13 amino acids. Deletions cut 4 bases from V and 8 bases from J, with 12 bases between. The CDR3 region has the DNA TGTGCCAGCAGCCGGTGGGGCCCCGAAAAACTGTTTTTT. Translation gives CASSRWGPEKLFF. Combining the CDR3 with reference TRBV5-5 and TRBJ1-4 gives the whole variable domain DAGVTQSPTHLIKTRGQQVTLRCSPISGHKSVSWYQQVLGQGPQFIFQYYEKEERGRGNFPDRFSARQFPNYSSELNVNALLLGDSALYLCASSRWGPEKLFFGSGTQLSVL.

The chain uses TRBV13 and TRBJ1-1; D is unclear. CDR1 and CDR2 (germline): PRHDT, FYEKMQ (reference sequence). V lost 4 bases and J 7 bases, leaving 13 bases between the germline ends. The CDR3 loop spans 13 amino acids. In DNA form, the CDR3 reads TGTGCCAGCAGCTATGGCGGGGTACGTGAAGCTTTCTTT. Encoded protein: CASSYGGVREAFF. Full variable domain (rest looked up from reference TRBV13 and TRBJ1-1): AAGVIQSPRHLIKEKRETATLKCYPIPRHDTVYWYQQGPGQDPQFLISFYEKMQSDKGSIPDRFSAQQFSDYHSELNMSSLELGDSALYFCASSYGGVREAFFGQGTRLTVV.

The genes are TRBV5-4 and TRBJ2-7; D is perhaps TRBD1 (6 bases). The V and J ends lost 2 bases and 6 bases respectively, with 18 bases between them. The CDR3 contains 15 residues. Germline-derived CDR1 and CDR2 are SGHNT and YYREEE (reference sequence). Here the CDR3 DNA reads TGTGCCAGCAGCTTACTCACCTCAGGGGCTGGCGAGCAGTACTTC. Amino acid sequence: CASSLLTSGAGEQYF.

Details on this clone: The junction departs from germline at one end; a sequencing error may be responsible. Other nucleotide sequences in the sample specify the same CDR3. The rearrangement links TRBV7-2 to TRBJ1-4; 7 nucleotides agree with TRBD1. Germline values: CDR1 SGHTA, CDR2 FQGNSA. The length of the CDR3 is 15 residues. The CDR3 is CASSLTGVTNEKLFF. CDR3 bases: TGTGCCAGCAGCCTTACAGGGGTAACTAATGAAAAGCTGTTTTTT.

The gene calls are TRBV30 and TRBJ1-5; D is undetermined. With 1 base removed from V and 6 bases from J, the gap between germline ends came to 10 bases. Germline CDR1 GTSNPN, CDR2 SVGIG (reference sequence). The CDR3 runs 13 residues. Written as DNA, the CDR3 is TGTGCCTGGAGTGACAGTACTAGTCAGCCCCAGCATTTT. It codes for CAWSDSTSQPQHF. Full variable domain (missing parts from reference TRBV30 and TRBJ1-5): SQTIHQWPATLVQPVGSPLSLECTVEGTSNPNLYWYRQAAGRGLQLLFYSVGIGQISSEVPQNLSASRPQDRQFILSSKKLLLSDSGFYLCAWSDSTSQPQHFGDGTRLSIL.